This T cell receptor (beta chain) was recovered during a study of blood T cell repertoires in COVID-19. In the study overall: The United States, Italy and Spain were the sources of the acute and convalescent COVID-19 samples. PBMCs, B-cell-depleted T cells, or T cells provided the cDNA or gDNA that made up the material.

Among Cohort 3 donors, those recovered had two negative PCRs, clearance, or symptom resolution. The CDR3 totals 15 residues. Germline assignment: CDR1 SGHNT and CDR2 YENEEA. V was cut by 0 bases and J by 4 bases, with 9 bases left in between. Per the original methods: Estimation of nucleated cell counts was performed using reference gene primer amplification. The data were produced by immunoSEQ multiplex PCR, yet TCRdb's version contains in-frame clones alone and is incomplete. Clone size and V and J calls were adopted from that table, with D and trimming inferred from the DNA. This sample carries over 250,000 clones, approximately 86% of them seen once, and the ten largest clones take approximately 2.4%.

The source material was PBMCs or T cells enriched from blood (not recorded which). This sequence joins TRBV11-3 and TRBJ2-2; D ambiguous. The TCR was taken from a woman aged 18 to 35 who had recovered from COVID-19. CDR3 in amino acids: CASSLDIIATGELFF. In DNA, the CDR3 is TGTGCCAGCAGCTTAGACATTATAGCCACCGGGGAGCTGTTTTTT.